A single sample is the source of the 10 T cell receptor beta chains below, sequenced in a study of T-cell memory formation after mild COVID-19 (dated by TCRdb to the early 2020s). Receptor amplification or capture employed 5' RACE. Sequencing took place on an Illumina NovaSeq 6000. TCRdb ran its own pipeline on the public reads, namely fastp trimming at Q25 and MiXCR clone calling, and kept in-frame beta chains. Rows are combined by CDR3 protein, so each entry shows the most common genes and DNA. In this sample the table shows under 150,000 distinct CDR3 sequences, 15% to 20% of which occur a single time. The ten top clones hold around 14% of the sample. Material: PBMCs or a T cell subset sorted from them (not recorded which). All receptors derive from an adult woman who had mild COVID-19 (a few samples of this study predate the infection). The sample titles of this study are shuffled in the database, so cell type and time point are left out; the donor was told from shared clones.

The chain combines TRBV6-2 or TRBV6-3 with TRBJ2-5; D not certain. V was clipped by 1 base and J by 6 bases, with 3 bases between them. The CDR3 has 11 residues. In germline, CDR1 is MNHEY, CDR2 SVGEGT. CDR3: CASSYLKTQYF. CDR3 coding DNA: TGTGCCAGCAGTTACTTAAAGACCCAGTACTTC.

The chain uses TRBV12-3 or TRBV12-4 and TRBJ2-5; D call uncertain. The CDR3 runs 12 residues. V was shortened by 3 bases and J by 3 bases, with 5 bases between the two germline ends. The CDR3 protein is CASSFREETQYF. For the CDR3, the DNA is TGTGCCAGCAGTTTCCGGGAAGAGACCCAGTACTTC.

This clonotype was counted between two and nine times. The chain recombines TRBV7-6 with TRBJ2-1; the match to TRBD2 covers 8 bases. J was trimmed by 0 bases and V by 2 bases; bases with no gene match: 6. Germline CDR1 and CDR2: SGHVS and FNYEAQ. The CDR3 runs 17 residues. For the CDR3, the DNA is TGTGCCAGCAGCTTATTTCTTAGCGGGGCCTCCTACAATGAGCAGTTCTTC. Its translation is CASSLFLSGASYNEQFF.

This clonotype appeared a few times. The V and J genes are TRBV12-3 or TRBV12-4 and TRBJ2-1; the D gene is possibly TRBD2 (6 bases). This CDR3 contains 13 residues. With 10 bases removed from V and 0 bases from J, the gap between germline ends came to 10 bases. CDR3 amino acids: CATRGSSYNEQFF. The CDR3 bases are TGTGCCACCCGGGGGAGCTCCTACAATGAGCAGTTCTTC.

This clonotype was observed a few times. The chain is built from TRBV20-1 and TRBJ2-3; D is ambiguous. The CDR3 contains 12 residues. Trimming cost V 0 bases and J 4 bases, with 5 bases left between them. Germline V CDR1 and CDR2: DFQATT, SNEGSKA (reference sequence). CDR3 residues: CSARDQPDTQYF. The CDR3 DNA reads as TGCAGTGCTAGAGATCAACCAGATACGCAGTATTTT.

This clonotype was seen a handful of times. The chain employs TRBV5-1 and TRBJ2-1; D perhaps matches TRBD1 (5 bases). V lost 1 base and J 7 bases, leaving 18 bases between the germline ends. The CDR3 length is 16 residues. In germline, CDR1 is SGHRS, CDR2 YFSETQ. The CDR3, as DNA: TGCGCCAGCAGCTTGTTAGGGCAGGGATCCAATAATGAGCAGTTCTTC. Encoded protein: CASSLLGQGSNNEQFF.

The chain carries TRBV14 and TRBJ2-3; D is possibly TRBD1 or TRBD2 (5 bases each). V lost 0 bases and J lost 7, with 8 bases in between. Germline-derived CDR1 and CDR2 are SGHDN and FVKESK. The CDR3 loop spans 13 amino acids. The CDR3 coding sequence is TGTGCCAGCAGCCAAGATGGGGGAAATACGCAGTATTTT. Protein: CASSQDGGNTQYF.

The chain employs TRBV7-2 and TRBJ1-6; 8 bases align to TRBD1. The CDR3 runs 16 residues. Germline V gene data show CDR1 as SGHTA and CDR2 as FQGNSA. The ends lost 5 bases at V and 1 base at J; junction bases unmatched: 4. CDR3: CASSTGGFSYNSPLHF. DNA for the CDR3: TGTGCCAGCAGCACAGGGGGGTTTTCCTATAATTCACCCCTCCACTTT.

This clonotype came up a few times. The rearrangement links TRBV4-3 to TRBJ2-2, with D possibly matching TRBD1 (5 bases). The CDR3 is 14 residues long. Germline V gene sequence: CDR1 LGHNA, CDR2 YSLEER. Trimming removed 2 bases from V and 4 bases from J, with 8 bases in between. CDR3 sequence: CASSQLGVTGELFF. The CDR3 nucleotides read TGCGCCAGCAGCCAACTAGGGGTCACCGGGGAGCTGTTTTTT.

For this clonotype: Given a much more abundant clone one base away, this may be a read error. CDR3 loop: CASSPNGAKPQHF. The CDR3 DNA sequence: TGTGCCAGCTCACCCAACGGGGCAAAGCCCCAGCATTTT. V usage is TRBV18 and J usage is TRBJ1-5, with a tentative D call TRBD1 (5 bases). Trimming shortened V by 3 bases and J by 8 bases, and 11 bases separated the two germline ends. The CDR3 runs 13 residues. Germline CDR1 KGHSH, CDR2 LQKENI. Supplemented by reference TRBV18 and TRBJ1-5, the full variable domain reads NAGVMQNPRHLVRRRGQEARLRCSPMKGHSHVYWYRQLPEEGLKFMVYLQKENIIDESGMPKERFSAEFPKEGPSILRIQQVVRGDSAAYFCASSPNGAKPQHFGDGTRLSIL.